Listed below are T cell receptor beta chains from one sample, sequenced in a study of long-term antiretroviral therapy in people with HIV. Here immunoSEQ multiplex PCR was the method, and the copy in TCRdb shows in-frame clones only, minus some. The repertoire holds about 21,000 clones, with around 89% as singletons. Source: unsorted PBMCs, taken 2.3 years after starting antiretroviral therapy. The receptors were sampled from a man in his 60s with HIV. CDR3s include the opening cysteine and the closing phenylalanine or tryptophan. D genes are given only for firm matches. Size values are once, few and many counts, or a class for expanded clones, and some rows have none.

j_gene	v_gene	abundance	len	d_gene	CDR3aa	CDR3nt
TRBJ2-1	TRBV5-4	.	15	.	CASREGGGSYNEQFF	TGTGCCAGCAGAGAAGGGGGGGGCTCCTACAATGAGCAGTTCTTC
TRBJ1-5	TRBV5-1	.	14	.	CASSLGAWGQPQHF	TGCGCCAGCAGTCTCGGTGCGTGGGGTCAGCCCCAGCATTTT
TRBJ2-1	TRBV15	.	20	TRBD2	CATSAYTGTSGRGEYNEQFF	TGTGCCACCAGCGCCTACACCGGGACTAGCGGGAGAGGCGAGTACAATGAGCAGTTCTTC
TRBJ1-2	TRBV7-2	.	13	.	CASSPRGNYGYTF	TGTGCCAGCAGCCCAAGGGGGAACTATGGCTACACCTTC
TRBJ2-7	TRBV27	.	17	TRBD2	CASSLSPWSGGTYEQYF	TGTGCCAGCAGTTTATCCCCCTGGAGCGGGGGAACCTACGAGCAGTACTTC
TRBJ1-1	TRBV2	.	13	TRBD1	CASRDRGNTEAFF	TGTGCCAGCAGGGACAGGGGAAACACTGAAGCTTTCTTT
TRBJ1-2	TRBV2	once	14	.	CASSEVLRGNGYTF	TGTGCCAGCAGTGAAGTCTTACGGGGAAATGGCTACACCTTC
TRBJ2-7	TRBV7-7	.	15	TRBD1	CASSPPGTGDYEQYF	TGTGCTAGCAGCCCGCCCGGGACAGGGGACTACGAGCAGTACTTC
TRBJ2-5	TRBV25-1	.	15	.	CASSEYTRKLETQYF	TGTGCCAGCAGTGAATATACCCGAAAGTTGGAGACCCAGTACTTC
TRBJ2-3	TRBV27	.	13	.	CASSIYPTDTQYF	TGTGCCAGCAGCATATACCCCACAGATACGCAGTATTTT
TRBJ2-2	TRBV5-1	.	14	.	CASSLPRGTGELFF	TGCGCCAGCAGCTTACCGAGGGGGACCGGGGAGCTGTTTTTT
TRBJ1-2	TRBV27	medium-sized	14	.	CASSLFGGGHGYTF	TGTGCCAGCAGTTTATTTGGCGGAGGCCATGGCTACACCTTC
TRBJ2-3	TRBV5-1	.	15	TRBD2	CASSLAELAGDTQYF	TGCGCCAGCAGCTTGGCCGAACTAGCGGGAGATACGCAGTATTTT
TRBJ2-2	TRBV7-3	once	16	.	CASSLSPIGNTGELFF	TGTGCCAGCAGCTTGTCGCCTATCGGGAACACCGGGGAGCTGTTTTTT
TRBJ2-3	TRBV11-3	.	15	.	CASSLDGQSTDTQYF	TGTGCCAGCAGCTTAGACGGGCAAAGCACAGATACGCAGTATTTT
TRBJ2-7	TRBV27	.	14	TRBD1	CASSYGTGTYEQYF	TGTGCCAGCAGTTACGGGACAGGGACCTACGAGCAGTACTTC
TRBJ1-3	TRBV5-1	.	15	.	CASSLGYSSGNTIYF	TGCGCCAGCAGCTTAGGATACTCCTCTGGAAACACCATATATTTT
TRBJ1-1	TRBV4-2	.	14	.	CASSQSGIDTEAFF	TGTGCCAGCAGCCAGTCGGGCATAGACACTGAAGCTTTCTTT
TRBJ1-1	TRBV4-1	few	13	.	CASSHDRGTEAFF	TGCGCCAGCAGCCACGATAGGGGAACTGAAGCTTTCTTT
TRBJ1-5	TRBV5-1	.	18	TRBD1	CASSLPGTDREGDQPQHF	TGCGCCAGCAGCCTTCCGGGCACCGACAGGGAAGGAGATCAGCCCCAGCATTTT
TRBJ1-6	TRBV27	.	12	.	CASSSRNSPLHF	TGTGCCAGCAGTTCCAGGAATTCACCCCTCCACTTT
TRBJ2-5	TRBV9	.	15	.	CASSAEGVGQETQYF	TGTGCCAGCAGCGCTGAAGGGGTCGGCCAAGAGACCCAGTACTTC
TRBJ1-6	TRBV4-1	once	19	.	CASSQDGYKKRSYNSPLHF	TGCGCCAGCAGCCAAGACGGATATAAAAAGAGGTCCTATAATTCACCCCTCCACTTT
TRBJ2-1	TRBV5-4	.	14	TRBD1	CASSPQGSYNEQFF	TGTGCCAGCAGCCCACAGGGGTCCTACAATGAGCAGTTCTTC
TRBJ1-5	TRBV5-6	.	12	.	CASSLVGQPQHF	TGTGCCAGCAGCTTGGTAGGGCAGCCCCAGCATTTT
TRBJ1-2	TRBV6-5	.	13	.	CASYPPGGYGYTF	TGTGCCAGCTACCCCCCGGGTGGCTATGGCTACACCTTC
TRBJ2-5	TRBV2	.	12	.	CASTLVGETQYF	TGTGCCAGCACCCTAGTAGGAGAGACCCAGTACTTC
TRBJ2-5	TRBV5-1	.	16	TRBD2	CASSGGWAGGQETQYF	TGCGCCAGCAGTGGAGGTTGGGCGGGGGGGCAAGAGACCCAGTACTTC
TRBJ2-1	TRBV28	once	15	TRBD2	CASSPLAGGPNEQFF	TGTGCCAGCAGTCCACTAGCGGGGGGGCCCAATGAGCAGTTCTTC
TRBJ2-7	TRBV6-4	.	15	TRBD1	CASSPGTGSESEQYF	TGTGCCAGCAGTCCCGGGACAGGGTCGGAATCCGAGCAGTACTTC
TRBJ1-2	TRBV7-3	.	13	.	CASSLGPAYGYTF	TGTGCCAGCAGCTTAGGGCCAGCCTATGGCTACACCTTC
TRBJ2-7	TRBV19	few	16	.	CASSIAVFLRSYEQYF	TGTGCCAGTAGCATAGCGGTTTTCCTAAGGTCTTACGAGCAGTACTTC
TRBJ1-2	TRBV18	.	12	TRBD1	CASSPTGVDYTF	TGTGCCAGCTCACCGACAGGGGTGGACTACACCTTC
TRBJ1-3	TRBV6-5	.	15	.	CASSYSRGSGNTIYF	TGTGCCAGCAGTTACTCGAGGGGCTCTGGAAACACCATATATTTT
TRBJ1-3	TRBV6-6	once	15	.	CASSYSGGHGNTIYF	TGTGCCAGCAGTTACTCCGGGGGGCATGGAAACACCATATATTTT
TRBJ1-2	TRBV7-2	.	14	.	CASSRTGTTSGYTF	TGTGCCAGCAGCCGAACCGGGACTACCAGTGGCTACACCTTC
TRBJ2-3	TRBV7-9	.	14	.	CASSLPGGTDTQYF	TGTGCCAGCAGCTTACCGGGGGGCACAGATACGCAGTATTTT
TRBJ2-2	TRBV14	.	16	TRBD2	CASSQNGAGEDGELFF	TGTGCCAGCAGCCAAAACGGGGCGGGAGAGGACGGGGAGCTGTTTTTT
TRBJ1-1	TRBV6-5	once	13	.	CASTYHWNTEAFF	TGTGCCAGCACCTATCATTGGAACACTGAAGCTTTCTTT
TRBJ1-6	TRBV7-9	.	14	.	CASSWLHENSPLHF	TGTGCCAGCAGTTGGTTGCACGAGAATTCACCCCTCCACTTT
TRBJ1-2	TRBV7-9	.	13	.	CASSLRLNYGYTF	TGTGCCAGCAGCTTGCGACTCAACTATGGCTACACCTTC
TRBJ2-2	TRBV7-9	.	16	TRBD2	CASSPGLAEITGELFF	TGTGCCAGCAGCCCCGGACTAGCGGAGATCACCGGGGAGCTGTTTTTT
TRBJ1-2	TRBV29-1	.	14	.	CSVRSWGTNYGYTF	TGCAGCGTTCGATCTTGGGGGACTAACTATGGCTACACCTTC
TRBJ1-1	TRBV28	.	16	.	CATLTGTTFGNTEAFF	TGTGCCACGCTGACCGGGACAACTTTTGGGAACACTGAAGCTTTCTTT
TRBJ2-5	TRBV9	.	15	TRBD2	CASSPSRGGGETQYF	TGTGCCAGCAGCCCTTCGCGGGGGGGCGGAGAGACCCAGTACTTC
TRBJ2-2	TRBV7-7	few	15	.	CASSLAGGNTGELFF	TGTGCCAGCAGCTTAGCGGGAGGGAACACCGGGGAGCTGTTTTTT
TRBJ2-3	TRBV5-1	.	14	.	CASSLGASVDTQYF	TGCGCCAGCAGCTTAGGGGCGTCGGTGGATACGCAGTATTTT
TRBJ2-7	TRBV6-6	once	15	.	CASSYIPGSVGEQYF	TGTGCCAGCAGTTACATCCCTGGTTCGGTGGGCGAGCAGTACTTC